The TCR beta chain under discussion was sequenced for a study of cytomegalovirus exposure and HLA in healthy donors. Broader study findings: Many donors shared some public TCRs, even though most TCR sequences were rare. With high specificity and sensitivity, the classifier reportedly diagnosed cytomegalovirus status. In the roughly 120 validation repertoires, approximately 94% of cluster scores exceeded 0, per a later analysis.

The donors formed part of the approximately 120-subject validation cohort, distinct from the approximately 630-subject first cohort. Here immunoSEQ multiplex PCR was the method, and the copy in TCRdb shows in-frame clones only, minus some. The repertoire holds roughly 150,000 clones, with 70% to 90% as singletons. After removal of 11 bases from V and 0 bases from J, the junction contained 18 bases not matched to a gene. The CDR3 has 17 amino acids. This clone was seen a single time. Its antigen is not known. This sequence originates from a man aged 18 to 30 in good health and CMV-seronegative. This chain connects TRBV23-1 to TRBJ2-7; 8 nucleotides agree with TRBD1. TRBV23-1 is labeled an ORF, and its function is uncertain. The specimen was PBMCs. The CDR3 loop reads CARGFGKTGASSYEQYV. The CDR3 bases are TGCGCCCGTGGCTTTGGGAAGACAGGGGCCAGCTCCTACGAGCAGTACGTC.